These 22 T cell receptor beta chains were sequenced from one sample in a study of CD8+ T cells in alopecia areata. TCR sequencing used cDNA made by reverse transcription of extracted RNA. Only in-frame clones appear in the TCRdb table, and some are missing; sequencing was by immunoSEQ multiplex PCR. The profile shows about 70,000 clones, approximately 43% of them singletons. The sequencing here drew on CD8+ T cells sorted from blood, taken at week 0. The receptors derive from a human donor with alopecia areata.

This clone was seen more than once but under ten times. This chain uses TRBV14 with TRBJ2-3, with D hard to call. Germline V gene sequence: CDR1 SGHDN, CDR2 FVKESK. V lost 6 bases and J 4 bases, leaving 11 bases between the germline ends. The CDR3 totals 13 residues. In DNA, the CDR3 is TGTGCCAGCAGGCTCGATGGGGCAGATACGCAGTATTTT. Protein product: CASRLDGADTQYF.

J is TRBJ1-2 and V is TRBV5-1; 9 bases are shared with TRBD1. The CDR3 totals 15 residues. Trimming cost V 5 bases and J 3 bases; bases outside gene matches: 8. CDR1 and CDR2 from the germline V gene are SGHRS and YFSETQ. The CDR3 coding sequence is TGCGCCAGCAGACTGAGACAGGGGGAGTACTATGGCTACACCTTC. Translating it yields CASRLRQGEYYGYTF.

The chain uses TRBV5-4 and TRBJ2-2; TRBD2 aligns across 7 bases. CDR1 and CDR2 (germline): SGHNT, YYREEE (reference sequence). This CDR3 contains 13 residues. V shed 3 bases and J 7 bases; nucleotides not matched to a gene: 3. CDR3 bases: TGTGCCAGCAGCTCTTCTAGCGGCGGGGAGCTGTTTTTT. This gives the protein CASSSSSGGELFF.

The chain combines TRBV9 with TRBJ2-7, with TRBD1 matching 10 bases. The CDR3 sequence is 14 residues long. The V gene end was trimmed by 3 bases and the J gene end by 5 bases; junction bases not matched to a gene: 5. Germline V gene data show CDR1 as SGDLS and CDR2 as YYNGEE. The CDR3 region has the DNA TGTGCCAGCAGCGCCGGGACAGGGGCTCACGAGCAGTACTTC. Protein sequence: CASSAGTGAHEQYF.

The V call is TRBV4-1, the J call TRBJ2-7; 7 nucleotides line up with TRBD2. The CDR3 extends over 14 amino acids. The germline gives CDR1 MGHRA, CDR2 YSYEKL. V was clipped by 4 bases and J by 7 bases; unmatched bases: 10. The chain's CDR3 is CASSPASGTPEQYF. The DNA for the CDR3 is TGCGCCAGCAGCCCAGCCAGCGGGACTCCTGAGCAGTACTTC.

V usage is TRBV27 and J usage is TRBJ1-1, with a possible D match to TRBD1 (5 bases). Germline CDR1 reads MNHEY; CDR2 reads SMNVEV (reference sequence). The germline V and J ends were trimmed by 4 bases and 4 bases, with 10 bases remaining between them. The CDR3 totals 13 residues. This CDR3 reads CASSWGDATEAFF. For the CDR3, the DNA is TGTGCCAGCAGTTGGGGGGACGCCACTGAAGCTTTCTTT.

CDR3 sequence (DNA): TGCAGCGTGAAGGACGTGCCGGGCGGCTACACCTTC. The encoded protein is CSVKDVPGGYTF. V gene TRBV29-1 combines with J gene TRBJ1-2; no firm D call. Germline V gene data show CDR1 as SQVTM and CDR2 as ANQGSEA. CDR3 length: 12 residues. Trimming stripped 6 bases from V and 8 bases from J, with 16 bases between.

This sequence joins TRBV5-4 and TRBJ2-5; no definite D call. Germline V gene data show CDR1 as SGHNT and CDR2 as YYREEE (reference sequence). The CDR3 consists of 14 residues. Trimming took off 0 bases at V and 1 base at J, with 7 bases between the two ends. The CDR3 nucleotides are TGTGCCAGCAGCTTGGAGGGCATCCAAGAGACCCAGTACTTC. It encodes CASSLEGIQETQYF.

CDR3 sequence (DNA): TGTGCCATTCAAGGGACAGGGACAATAGGAGCTTTCTTT. It is translated as CAIQGTGTIGAFF. V is TRBV10-3 and J is TRBJ1-1; TRBD1 aligns across 9 bases. This CDR3 is built from 13 residues. Losses at the gene ends were 9 bases for V and 10 bases for J; bases not matched to a gene: 12. Germline CDR1 is ENHRY and CDR2 is SYGVKD.

This clone was observed a few times. The genes are TRBV29-1 and TRBJ2-1; 14 bases fit TRBD2. The V and J ends lost 4 bases and 5 bases, in that order; junction bases with no gene match: 16. CDR3 size: 19 residues. The germline gives CDR1 SQVTM, CDR2 ANQGSEA. The CDR3 reads CSVGGLAGEVRGRNNEQFF. The CDR3 DNA reads TGCAGCGTTGGGGGACTAGCGGGAGAGGTGCGTGGGAGAAACAATGAGCAGTTCTTC.

This clone was counted between two and nine times. The same CDR3 can be traced to other DNA sequences in this sample. This chain uses TRBV5-1 with TRBJ2-7, with D unclear. V was cut by 0 bases and J by 5 bases, with 3 bases left in between. This CDR3 region has 11 residues. CDR1 is SGHRS, CDR2 YFSETQ, per germline. The chain's CDR3 is CASSLGDEQYF. The CDR3 bases are TGCGCCAGCAGCTTGGGGGACGAGCAGTACTTC.

The CDR3 DNA is TGCGCCAGCAGCCCGGGACAGGGCAATGAGCAGTTCTTC. Its translation: CASSPGQGNEQFF. J is TRBJ2-1 and V is TRBV4-1; 9 bases map to TRBD1. The germline V gene has CDR1 MGHRA and CDR2 YSYEKL. V was pared by 4 bases and J by 6 bases, with 1 base of the junction left unmatched. The CDR3 consists of 13 residues.

The chain couples TRBV6-5 to TRBJ2-2; D unclear. V was clipped by 0 bases and J by 6 bases, with 11 bases between them. The CDR3 length is 15 residues. Germline assignment: CDR1 MNHEY and CDR2 SVGAGI. CDR3 sequence: CASSYSGPPPGELFF. The CDR3 DNA is TGTGCCAGCAGTTACTCAGGGCCTCCCCCCGGGGAGCTGTTTTTT.

The chain recombines TRBV7-9 with TRBJ2-7; 7 nucleotides agree with TRBD1. The CDR3 sequence is 13 residues long. CDR1 SEHNR and CDR2 FQNEAQ come from the germline V gene (reference sequence). Germline trimming cut 5 bases from V and 4 bases from J; bases unmatched to any gene: 5. The DNA for the CDR3 is TGTGCCAGCAGCCACCGACAGGGATACGAGCAGTACTTC. This encodes CASSHRQGYEQYF. The full variable domain, rest sourced from reference TRBV7-9 and TRBJ2-7, is DTGVSQNPRHKITKRGQNVTFRCDPISEHNRLYWYRQTLGQGPEFLTYFQNEAQLEKSRLLSDRFSAERPKGSFSTLEIQRTEQGDSAMYLCASSHRQGYEQYFGPGTRLTVT.

The chain recombines TRBV7-9 with TRBJ1-5; D remains unclear. There are 12 residues in the CDR3. Trimming left V 1 base short and J 7 bases short, with 5 bases between. Per the germline V gene, CDR1 is SEHNR and CDR2 is FQNEAQ (reference sequence). The CDR3 reads CASSLGTQPQHF. CDR3 in DNA: TGTGCCAGCAGCTTAGGAACCCAGCCCCAGCATTTT.

A few counts support this clone. The chain joins TRBV29-1 to TRBJ2-2; 9 nucleotides align to TRBD2. V lost 8 bases, J lost 0 bases, and 10 bases stayed unmatched. The length of the CDR3 is 16 residues. Germline V gene sequence: CDR1 SQVTM, CDR2 ANQGSEA. CDR3 in amino acids: CSMRLADTANTGELFF. In DNA form, the CDR3 reads TGCAGCATGAGACTAGCGGACACCGCGAACACCGGGGAGCTGTTTTTT.

This clone was seen only a few times. This may be a read error: a much more frequent sequence differs by one nucleotide. This chain joins TRBV4-1 and TRBJ1-5, with 8 nucleotides matching TRBD1. The CDR3 is 17 residues long. The trim removed 0 bases at V and 6 bases at J, leaving 10 bases unmatched. Germline values: CDR1 MGHRA, CDR2 YSYEKL. The CDR3 sequence: CASSQDPRTGLGQPQHF. As DNA, the CDR3 is TGCGCCAGCAGCCAAGATCCCAGGACAGGGTTAGGTCAGCCCCAGCATTTT.

V and J are TRBV2 and TRBJ2-5; 7 bases line up with TRBD2. This CDR3 has 15 residues. With 10 bases clipped from V and 5 bases from J, the junction kept 16 bases outside the gene matches. CDR1 SNHLY and CDR2 FYNNEI come from the germline V gene. The CDR3 sequence: CATGASAGVLETQYF. CDR3 coding DNA: TGTGCCACGGGTGCCTCGGCGGGAGTGTTGGAGACCCAGTACTTC.

The chain combines TRBV7-9 with TRBJ1-5, with TRBD1 matching over 9 bases. The germline CDR1 and CDR2 sequences are SEHNR and FQNEAQ (reference sequence). V shed 4 bases, J shed 4 bases, and the junction held 5 bases outside the gene matches. There are 15 residues in the CDR3. DNA of the CDR3: TGTGCCAGCAGCTCAGGGACAGGGCGAAATCAGCCCCAGCATTTT. This gives the protein CASSSGTGRNQPQHF.

The sample holds a few counts of this clone. The chain employs TRBV29-1 and TRBJ2-7; D is undetermined. The V end lost 4 bases, the J end lost 6 bases, and 13 bases lay between the germline ends. The length of the CDR3 is 12 residues. Germline lookup yields CDR1 SQVTM and CDR2 ANQGSEA. This chain's CDR3 is CSVVAPLGEQYF. CDR3 nucleotide sequence: TGCAGCGTTGTGGCCCCACTCGGCGAGCAGTACTTC.

The V and J genes are TRBV6-5 and TRBJ2-3, with D unclear. V lost 0 bases, J lost 4 bases, and 5 bases lay in between. The germline gives CDR1 MNHEY, CDR2 SVGAGI. The CDR3 consists of 13 residues. CDR3 in amino acids: CASSYSKADTQYF. As DNA, the CDR3 is TGTGCCAGCAGTTACTCGAAGGCAGATACGCAGTATTTT.

V usage is TRBV29-1 and J usage is TRBJ1-2, with D tentatively TRBD1 (5 bases). Per germline, CDR1 SQVTM and CDR2 ANQGSEA. The CDR3 sequence is 12 residues long. The CDR3 coding sequence is TGCAGGGTGGGGGGTGAGGACTATGGCTACACCTTC. This encodes CRVGGEDYGYTF.